Shown below are 28 T cell receptor beta chains from a single sample sequenced in a study of T cell responses to AZD1222 COVID-19 vaccine (dated by TCRdb to 2020 to 2023). The library came from the immunoSEQ multiplex PCR assay. TCRdb holds this immuneACCESS table with in-frame rearrangements only. Some clones are missing; in checked studies, unresolved V genes explain under half, and the rest has no known cause. In this sample the table shows 95,000 to 100,000 clones, 70% to 90% of which occur a single time. The top ten clonotypes cover approximately 10% of the sample. The sample's time point, from its label and the paper: about 28 days (+/-7) after the second vaccine dose. This specimen was peripheral blood, taken 28 days after the second AZD1222 dose. The receptors come from an adult who received the AZD1222 COVID-19 vaccine.

V gene TRBV5-1 combines with J gene TRBJ1-1; TRBD1 might be the D (6 bases). Between the trimmed V and J ends, which lost 4 bases and 4 bases, there was a span of 11 bases. The germline gives CDR1 SGHRS, CDR2 YFSETQ. The CDR3 is made up of 13 amino acids. As DNA, the CDR3 is TGCGCCAGCAGCCCAGGGGCTGTCACTGAAGCTTTCTTT. Its translation is CASSPGAVTEAFF.

With respect to this clone: Other DNA variants within this sample encode the same CDR3. J is TRBJ2-3 and V is TRBV30, with 8 bases identical to TRBD1. V lost 3 bases and J lost 1; bases outside the gene matches: 6. Germline-derived CDR1 and CDR2 are GTSNPN and SVGIG (reference sequence). This CDR3 is 15 amino acids long. The CDR3 region has the DNA TGTGCCTGGAGCCCTGGACAGGGTGGCACAGATACGCAGTATTTT. Translated: CAWSPGQGGTDTQYF.

V and J are TRBV18 and TRBJ1-1, with D unresolved. V was shortened by 6 bases and J by 0 bases, with 14 bases between the two germline ends. CDR1 KGHSH and CDR2 LQKENI come from the germline V gene. CDR3 length: 15 amino acids. The DNA of the CDR3 is TGTGCCAGCTCGGACCAAGGTCAAATGAACACTGAAGCTTTCTTT. It specifies CASSDQGQMNTEAFF.

The chain is built from TRBV11-2 and TRBJ1-4, with 10 bases matching TRBD1. Germline V gene lookup returns CDR1 SGHAT and CDR2 FQNNGV. The trim removed 4 bases at V and 11 bases at J, leaving 1 base unmatched. The CDR3 has 12 residues. The CDR3 loop reads CASSSGQGKLFF. The CDR3 DNA follows: TGTGCCAGCAGCTCGGGACAGGGGAAACTGTTTTTT.

The chain links TRBV10-3 to TRBJ2-7; 9 bases are a match to TRBD1. The CDR3 extends over 15 amino acids. Germline-derived CDR1 and CDR2 are ENHRY and SYGVKD. The V segment lost 2 bases and the J segment 1 base; nucleotides outside the gene matches: 3. In DNA, the CDR3 is TGTGCCATCAGTGAGGACGACAGGGGGTCCTACGAGCAGTACTTC. Amino acids: CAISEDDRGSYEQYF.

This chain joins TRBV6-1 and TRBJ1-5, with D possibly TRBD1 on 5 matching bases. Germline V gene lookup returns CDR1 MNHNS and CDR2 SASEGT. CDR3 length: 18 amino acids. V was pared by 1 base and J by 0 bases, with 16 bases between. This CDR3 reads CASSEEVNGAYSNQPQHF. Written as DNA, the CDR3 is TGTGCCAGCAGTGAAGAAGTTAACGGGGCTTATAGCAATCAGCCCCAGCATTTT.

The genes are TRBV12-1 and TRBJ1-1. TRBV12-1 is shown as a pseudogene. This CDR3 has 12 amino acids. The CDR3 sequence is CAIFESGIEAFF. The CDR3 bases are TGTGCCATATTCGAAAGCGGCATCGAAGCTTTCTTT.

The chain employs TRBV9 and TRBJ2-1, with 8 bases that match TRBD2. V dropped 6 bases and J dropped 4; count of bases not matched to a gene: 9. CDR1 is SGDLS, CDR2 YYNGEE, per germline. This CDR3 is 15 amino acids long. CDR3 DNA sequence: TGTGCCAGCACCTCGGGGGGGCGGGAGTACAATGAGCAGTTCTTC. This codes for CASTSGGREYNEQFF.

In nucleotides, the CDR3 is TGTGCCAGCAGCTTGGAAAGGTTCCACACTGAAGCTTTCTTT. Translating it yields CASSLERFHTEAFF. V usage is TRBV5-4 and J usage is TRBJ1-1; D gene unclear. The CDR3 extends over 14 amino acids. Germline values: CDR1 SGHNT, CDR2 YYREEE (reference sequence). The V end lost 0 bases, the J end lost 3 bases, and 9 bases lay between the germline ends.

The chain combines TRBV11-2 with TRBJ1-5; 10 bases are shared with TRBD1. The CDR3 is 18 residues long. The V segment lost 4 bases and the J segment 4 bases; nucleotides outside the gene matches: 13. Per germline, CDR1 SGHAT and CDR2 FQNNGV. CDR3 region: CASSSSPGTGELNQPQHF. The CDR3 bases are TGTGCCAGCAGCTCAAGTCCCGGGACAGGGGAGCTAAATCAGCCCCAGCATTTT.

The chain uses TRBV19 and TRBJ1-5, with D perhaps TRBD1 (6 bases). Looked up from germline, CDR1 is LNHDA and CDR2 is SQIVND (reference sequence). Trimming took 8 bases from V and 6 from J, leaving 14 bases between them. This CDR3 comprises 13 residues. The DNA for the CDR3 is TGTGCCAGTGAATCGGGGGCTGGTCAGCCCCAGCATTTT. It is translated as CASESGAGQPQHF.

Remarks on this clone: Other DNA sequences in this specimen translate into the identical CDR3. The chain joins TRBV18 to TRBJ2-7; D ambiguous. V lost 3 bases and J lost 0, with 6 bases in between. The CDR3 length is 13 residues. Looked up from germline, CDR1 is KGHSH and CDR2 is LQKENI. DNA of the CDR3: TGTGCCAGCTCACCCCCGTCCTCCTACGAGCAGTACTTC. Translated, it gives CASSPPSSYEQYF. The complete variable domain, with remaining parts taken from reference TRBV18 and TRBJ2-7, reads NAGVMQNPRHLVRRRGQEARLRCSPMKGHSHVYWYRQLPEEGLKFMVYLQKENIIDESGMPKERFSAEFPKEGPSILRIQQVVRGDSAAYFCASSPPSSYEQYFGPGTRLTVT.

The V call is TRBV5-1, the J call TRBJ2-1, with 7 bases lining up with TRBD2. The CDR3 has 16 residues. Germline CDR1 reads SGHRS; CDR2 reads YFSETQ. With 0 bases clipped from V and 0 bases from J, the junction kept 3 bases outside the gene matches. The CDR3 region has the DNA TGCGCCAGCAGCTTGGGTGGGACTAACTCCTACAATGAGCAGTTCTTC. Its translation: CASSLGGTNSYNEQFF.

The chain combines TRBV5-1 with TRBJ1-1; 9 bases map to TRBD1. Germline V gene lookup returns CDR1 SGHRS and CDR2 YFSETQ. Trimming at V came to 0 bases and at J to 6 bases, leaving 9 bases not matched to a gene. The CDR3 length is 16 residues. In DNA, the CDR3 is TGCGCCAGCAGCTTGGGGGACAGGGCGCGGGGCGCTGAAGCTTTCTTT. Encoded protein: CASSLGDRARGAEAFF.

The rearrangement links TRBV7-3 to TRBJ2-1, with a weak D call TRBD2 (6 bases). CDR1 SGHTA and CDR2 FQGTGA come from the germline V gene. The CDR3 extends over 14 amino acids. Trimming removed 3 bases from V and 5 bases from J, with 11 bases in between. Written as DNA, the CDR3 is TGTGCCAGCAGCTTGAGCGGACTACACAATGAGCAGTTCTTC. This translates into CASSLSGLHNEQFF.

The chain carries TRBV7-2 and TRBJ1-2, with 7 bases fitting TRBD1. Trimming cost V 7 bases and J 4 bases; bases outside gene matches: 6. This CDR3 has 13 amino acids. Germline lookup yields CDR1 SGHTA and CDR2 FQGNSA. The CDR3 sequence is CASIRDRGYGYTF. CDR3 nucleotide sequence: TGTGCCAGCATCAGGGACAGAGGCTATGGCTACACCTTC.

This chain uses TRBV15 with TRBJ1-1, with D uncertain. Germline CDR1 LNHNV, CDR2 YYDKDF (reference sequence). Trimming stripped 5 bases from V and 1 base from J, with 17 bases between. CDR3 length: 16 residues. The CDR3 here is CATSGGRVIQNTEAFF. CDR3 DNA: TGTGCCACCAGCGGTGGAAGGGTGATTCAGAACACTGAAGCTTTCTTT.

The V and J genes are TRBV7-3 and TRBJ1-4, with D maybe TRBD1 (5 bases). CDR1 SGHTA and CDR2 FQGTGA come from the germline V gene. The CDR3 contains 15 residues. V dropped 4 bases and J dropped 4 bases, with 13 bases sitting between them. CDR3 protein: CASSSEGQSNEKLFF. For the CDR3, the DNA is TGTGCCAGCAGCTCCGAGGGGCAGAGTAATGAAAAACTGTTTTTT.

The rearrangement links TRBV3-1 (or the pseudogene TRBV3-2) to TRBJ1-2, with 9 bases identical to TRBD1. This CDR3 region has 13 residues. The V segment lost 4 bases and the J segment 7 bases; nucleotides outside the gene matches: 4. Germline CDR1 LGHDT, CDR2 YNNKEL (reference sequence). CDR3 sequence: CASSRGQGSGYTF. CDR3 nucleotide sequence: TGTGCCAGCAGCCGTGGACAGGGGTCTGGCTACACCTTC.

In this sample, this clone turned up a few times. The chain links TRBV15 to TRBJ2-7; no clear D. Germline V lookup: CDR1 LNHNV, CDR2 YYDKDF (reference sequence). Trimming took off 1 base at V and 2 bases at J, with 6 bases between the two ends. The CDR3 has 13 residues. The DNA of the CDR3 is TGTGCCACCAGCAGAGTCGGAGCCTACGAGCAGTACTTC. This sequence encodes CATSRVGAYEQYF.

This clone has more than one count but fewer than ten. This chain links TRBV18 with TRBJ2-3; D not resolved. The CDR3 covers 14 residues. V shed 3 bases and J shed 2 bases, with 9 bases lying between them. The germline V gene encodes CDR1 KGHSH and CDR2 LQKENI. The CDR3 is CASSPPFSTDTQYF. The CDR3 nucleotides are TGTGCCAGCTCACCTCCATTCTCCACAGATACGCAGTATTTT. Complete variable domain (other parts from reference TRBV18 and TRBJ2-3): NAGVMQNPRHLVRRRGQEARLRCSPMKGHSHVYWYRQLPEEGLKFMVYLQKENIIDESGMPKERFSAEFPKEGPSILRIQQVVRGDSAAYFCASSPPFSTDTQYFGPGTRLTVL.

The CDR3 spells CASSEDGVNQPQHF. The CDR3 region has the DNA TGTGCCAGCAGTGAAGACGGGGTCAATCAGCCCCAGCATTTT. The chain employs TRBV6-1 and TRBJ1-5; no reliable D call. Germline CDR1 reads MNHNS; CDR2 reads SASEGT. Deletions cut 1 base from V and 3 bases from J, with 7 bases between. This CDR3 region has 14 residues.

The J gene is TRBJ2-7, the V gene TRBV28; 8 bases are shared with TRBD2. V was pared by 5 bases and J by 1 base, with 10 bases of the junction left unmatched. CDR1 is MDHEN and CDR2 is SYDVKM in the germline V gene. The CDR3 runs 16 residues. For the CDR3, the DNA is TGTGCCAGCAGTAGCCCGGGACTAGGGGCATCCTACGAGCAGTACTTC. Its protein is CASSSPGLGASYEQYF.

The V and J genes are TRBV27 and TRBJ1-2, with D possibly being TRBD1 (5 bases). Per germline, CDR1 MNHEY and CDR2 SMNVEV (reference sequence). The CDR3 has 14 residues. The ends were cut back, 0 bases at V and 7 bases at J, with 12 bases in the middle. CDR3 amino acids: CASSLSIRGGGYTF. As DNA, the CDR3 is TGTGCCAGCAGTTTATCGATTCGGGGGGGTGGCTACACCTTC.

The chain is built from TRBV27 and TRBJ1-4; no clear D. The V end lost 4 bases, the J end lost 7 bases, and 19 bases lay between the germline ends. Germline V CDR1 and CDR2: MNHEY, SMNVEV (reference sequence). The CDR3 length is 16 residues. This chain's CDR3 is CASSSLLVGRAEKLFF. The CDR3 DNA is TGTGCCAGCAGTTCTCTTTTGGTAGGGCGGGCTGAAAAACTGTTTTTT. The full variable domain, completed using reference TRBV27 and TRBJ1-4, is EAQVTQNPRYLITVTGKKLTVTCSQNMNHEYMSWYRQDPGLGLRQIYYSMNVEVTDKGDVPEGYKVSRKEKRNFPLILESPSPNQTSLYFCASSSLLVGRAEKLFFGSGTQLSVL.

This chain links TRBV6-5 with TRBJ1-3; 10 bases match TRBD1. CDR1 is MNHEY and CDR2 is SVGAGI in the germline V gene. The CDR3 runs to 15 residues. J gave up 0 bases and V 6 bases, and 2 bases lay outside the gene matches. The CDR3 loop reads CASSWTGGSGNTIYF. CDR3 sequence (DNA): TGTGCCAGCAGCTGGACAGGGGGCTCTGGAAACACCATATATTTT.

V usage is TRBV5-5 and J usage is TRBJ1-1; 8 positions agree with TRBD1. Germline CDR1 SGHKS, CDR2 YYEKEE (reference sequence). The CDR3 spans 16 residues. Trimming at V came to 0 bases and at J to 4 bases, leaving 8 bases not matched to a gene. The CDR3 bases are TGTGCCAGCAGCTTGGCCTCAGGGGGCACTGGCACTGAAGCTTTCTTT. Protein product: CASSLASGGTGTEAFF.

This clone was seen only a few times. The V gene is TRBV30, the J gene TRBJ2-1; unclear D gene. The CDR3 sequence is 15 residues long. CDR1 is GTSNPN, CDR2 SVGIG, per germline (reference sequence). The ends were cut back, 2 bases at V and 5 bases at J, with 16 bases in the middle. CDR3 bases: TGTGCCTGGAGTACTTTGTACTTTGGGGACAATGAGCAGTTCTTC. Its translation is CAWSTLYFGDNEQFF.